These 10 T cell receptor beta chains share one sample of origin, sequenced in a study of T cell changes during pregnancy in multiple sclerosis. Measured with immunoSEQ multiplex PCR; TCRdb has only the in-frame clones, and not every one. The sample carries roughly 30,000 clones, just over 90% recorded once. Sequences were derived from CD4+ T cells from peripheral blood mononuclear cells, sampled in the second trimester of pregnancy. The receptor set was obtained from a female donor with multiple sclerosis, enrolled in a pregnancy study.

The V gene is TRBV30, the J gene TRBJ1-1; D gene uncertain. This CDR3 is 11 amino acids long. V was clipped by 3 bases and J by 10 bases, with 12 bases between them. Germline CDR1 GTSNPN, CDR2 SVGIG (reference sequence). CDR3 bases: TGTGCCTGGAGGGAATGGGCTGGAGCTTTCTTT. The encoded protein is CAWREWAGAFF.

The J gene is TRBJ1-2, the V gene TRBV7-2; the D is unclear. The germline V and J ends were trimmed by 6 bases and 0 bases, with 14 bases remaining between them. Germline V gene data show CDR1 as SGHTA and CDR2 as FQGNSA. The CDR3 totals 15 residues. CDR3 sequence reads: CASRPAWQANYGYTF. As DNA, the CDR3 is TGTGCCAGCAGACCCGCCTGGCAGGCTAACTATGGCTACACCTTC.

This chain joins TRBV9 and TRBJ2-7; possible D gene TRBD2, 5 bases. Trimming stripped 2 bases from V and 6 bases from J, with 18 bases between. The CDR3 is made up of 15 amino acids. Germline values: CDR1 SGDLS, CDR2 YYNGEE. The CDR3 region has the DNA TGTGCCAGCAGCGTTGAGCCGGGATCAACGGGCGAGCAGTACTTC. Translated, it gives CASSVEPGSTGEQYF.

The V call is TRBV7-9, the J call TRBJ1-2, with a tentative D call TRBD1 (5 bases). V lost 0 bases, J lost 7 bases, and 15 bases lay in between. Germline CDR1 SEHNR, CDR2 FQNEAQ (reference sequence). The CDR3 runs to 15 residues. The chain's CDR3 is CASSLADAREGGYTF. CDR3 nucleotides: TGTGCCAGCAGCTTAGCGGATGCCAGGGAGGGTGGCTACACCTTC.

The rearrangement uses TRBV5-1 and TRBJ2-5; the match to TRBD2 covers 9 bases. CDR3 length equals 14 residues. Germline CDR1 reads SGHRS; CDR2 reads YFSETQ. Unmatched junction bases numbered 6, after V lost 5 bases and J lost 4 bases. This CDR3 reads CASSLSGSGETQYF. The CDR3, as DNA: TGCGCCAGCAGTCTTAGCGGGAGCGGAGAGACCCAGTACTTC.

The chain recombines TRBV6-6 with TRBJ2-7; 9 positions match TRBD1. CDR3 length equals 15 residues. V shed 5 bases, J shed 4 bases, and the junction held 9 bases outside the gene matches. Germline-derived CDR1 and CDR2 are MNHNY and SVGAGI (reference sequence). CDR3 residues: CASSQQGARRYEQYF. The CDR3 DNA is TGTGCCAGCAGTCAACAGGGGGCGCGGAGATACGAGCAGTACTTC.

This rearrangement joins TRBV9 to TRBJ1-2; TRBD1 agrees at 7 bases. The CDR3 covers 14 residues. Germline V gene data show CDR1 as SGDLS and CDR2 as YYNGEE. The J segment lost 3 bases and the V segment lost 3 bases, leaving 5 bases of the junction unmatched. The CDR3 reads CASSGKQGDYGYTF. The CDR3 DNA is TGTGCCAGCAGCGGCAAGCAGGGGGACTATGGCTACACCTTC.

J is TRBJ2-5 and V is TRBV7-8; 12 positions match TRBD2. There are 16 residues in the CDR3. The ends lost 0 bases at V and 2 bases at J; junction bases unmatched: 1. Germline V lookup: CDR1 SGHVS, CDR2 FQNEAQ. The CDR3 region has the DNA TGTGCCAGCAGCTTAGCGGGACTAGCGGGTCAAGAGACCCAGTACTTC. Encoded protein: CASSLAGLAGQETQYF. The full variable domain, completed using reference TRBV7-8 and TRBJ2-5, is GAGVSQSPRYKVAKRGQDVALRCDPISGHVSLFWYQQALGQGPEFLTYFQNEAQLDKSGLPSDRFFAERPEGSVSTLKIQRTQQEDSAVYLCASSLAGLAGQETQYFGPGTRLLVL.

The V and J genes are TRBV19 and TRBJ2-7; D remains ambiguous. Germline V gives CDR1 LNHDA, CDR2 SQIVND (reference sequence). The CDR3 is 13 amino acids. V was clipped by 4 bases and J by 3 bases, with 10 bases between them. CDR3 coding DNA: TGTGCCAGTAGTACTAATGCGAACTACGAGCAGTACTTC. Its protein is CASSTNANYEQYF.

The rearrangement uses TRBV5-1 and TRBJ2-7, with TRBD1 as a possible D gene (6 bases). The germline CDR1 and CDR2 sequences are SGHRS and YFSETQ. The CDR3 is made up of 14 amino acids. Trimming left V 4 bases short and J 0 bases short, with 11 bases between. DNA of the CDR3: TGCGCCAGCAGCCTGGCGACAGGCTCCTACGAGCAGTACTTC. As protein: CASSLATGSYEQYF.